Listed below are T cell receptor beta chains from one sample, sequenced in a study of blood T cell repertoires in COVID-19. Libraries were prepared by immunoSEQ multiplex PCR; TCRdb keeps only in-frame clonotypes and omits some of them. This table holds approximately 70,000 clones, more than 70% found once. Specimen: peripheral blood. The receptors stem from a human donor in a cohort sampled during active COVID-19. The CDR3 runs from the conserved cysteine through the conserved F or W. The order of the fields is V gene, J gene, CDR3 length, D gene, clone size, CDR3 DNA, CDR3 protein. The D gene is left open where the match is weak. Some rows mark clone size as missing; the rest say once, few, many or name a class of expanded clone.

v_gene: TRBV29-1
j_gene: TRBJ2-7
len: 12
d_gene: TRBD1
abundance: -
CDR3nt: TGCAGCGTTACAGGGGATAACTACGAGCAGTACTTC
CDR3aa: CSVTGDNYEQYF

v_gene: TRBV7-3
j_gene: TRBJ2-7
len: 16
d_gene: TRBD2
abundance: -
CDR3nt: TGTGCCAGCAGCTTGAACGGACTAGCGGGATCGAGCGAGCAGTACTTC
CDR3aa: CASSLNGLAGSSEQYF

v_gene: TRBV25-1
j_gene: TRBJ2-2
len: 15
d_gene: -
abundance: -
CDR3nt: TGTGCCAGCAGTGACGCGGGACTGAACACCGGGGAGCTGTTTTTT
CDR3aa: CASSDAGLNTGELFF

v_gene: TRBV6-2/TRBV6-3
j_gene: TRBJ1-1
len: 18
d_gene: TRBD1
abundance: once
CDR3nt: TGTGCCAGCAGCCCTAACATACGGACAGGGACCATGAACACTGAAGCTTTCTTT
CDR3aa: CASSPNIRTGTMNTEAFF

v_gene: TRBV5-1
j_gene: TRBJ1-1
len: 13
d_gene: -
abundance: -
CDR3nt: TGCGCCAGCAGCTTGAGAGAGAACACTGAAGCTTTCTTT
CDR3aa: CASSLRENTEAFF

v_gene: TRBV18
j_gene: TRBJ1-6
len: 16
d_gene: -
abundance: -
CDR3nt: TGTGCCAGCTCACGGGGTATCCAGCGGTATAATTCACCCCTCCACTTT
CDR3aa: CASSRGIQRYNSPLHF

v_gene: TRBV6-5
j_gene: TRBJ2-7
len: 15
d_gene: TRBD2
abundance: -
CDR3nt: TGTGCCAGCACCACCCCCGGACTAGCGGGAGGGGAGCAGTACTTC
CDR3aa: CASTTPGLAGGEQYF

v_gene: TRBV3-1/TRBV3-2
j_gene: TRBJ2-1
len: 17
d_gene: -
abundance: few
CDR3nt: TGTGCCAGCAGCCCTCCACTCGGGACTGGCTCCTACAATGAGCAGTTCTTC
CDR3aa: CASSPPLGTGSYNEQFF

v_gene: TRBV18
j_gene: TRBJ1-4
len: 16
d_gene: TRBD1
abundance: -
CDR3nt: TGTGCCAGCTCACCGCAGAGACAGGGAGCTAATGAAAAACTGTTTTTT
CDR3aa: CASSPQRQGANEKLFF

v_gene: TRBV7-2
j_gene: TRBJ2-5
len: 16
d_gene: -
abundance: -
CDR3nt: TGTGCCAGCACCCAGGGAGGGGGATTGGGCCAAGAGACCCAGTACTTC
CDR3aa: CASTQGGGLGQETQYF

v_gene: TRBV27
j_gene: TRBJ2-2
len: 15
d_gene: -
abundance: -
CDR3nt: TGTGCCAGCAGTTTATCCACCGTTAGCACCGGGGAGCTGTTTTTT
CDR3aa: CASSLSTVSTGELFF

v_gene: TRBV12-5
j_gene: TRBJ2-7
len: 15
d_gene: TRBD1
abundance: -
CDR3nt: TGTGCCAGTGGTTCACCCGGGACAGGGACCTACGAGCAGTACTTC
CDR3aa: CASGSPGTGTYEQYF

v_gene: TRBV28
j_gene: TRBJ1-2
len: 14
d_gene: -
abundance: -
CDR3nt: TGTGCCAGCTGCTCGGGAGGGCTAGGGGATGGCTACACCTTC
CDR3aa: CASCSGGLGDGYTF

v_gene: TRBV9
j_gene: TRBJ2-3
len: 15
d_gene: TRBD2
abundance: once
CDR3nt: TGTGCCAGCAGCCCGGCGGGAGGGCCAAGAGATACGCAGTATTTT
CDR3aa: CASSPAGGPRDTQYF

v_gene: TRBV5-4
j_gene: TRBJ2-5
len: 13
d_gene: TRBD2
abundance: -
CDR3nt: TGTGCCAGCAGCTTCGCGGGAGTAGAGACCCAGTACTTC
CDR3aa: CASSFAGVETQYF

v_gene: TRBV7-2
j_gene: TRBJ2-1
len: 16
d_gene: TRBD2
abundance: -
CDR3nt: TGTGCCAGCAGCTTTTCCGGGACTATGCCATACAATGAGCAGTTCTTC
CDR3aa: CASSFSGTMPYNEQFF

v_gene: TRBV5-1
j_gene: TRBJ2-7
len: 17
d_gene: -
abundance: -
CDR3nt: TGCGCCAGCAGCTTGGGAACCCTACGGAGGGAAAGCTACGAGCAGTACTTC
CDR3aa: CASSLGTLRRESYEQYF

v_gene: TRBV29-1
j_gene: TRBJ1-2
len: 12
d_gene: TRBD1
abundance: -
CDR3nt: TGCAGCGTGGGGAGGGACAGGGTGGTCTACACCTTC
CDR3aa: CSVGRDRVVYTF

v_gene: TRBV6-4
j_gene: TRBJ1-6
len: 17
d_gene: TRBD1
abundance: -
CDR3nt: TGTGCCAGCAGAAAAGGGACAGGGGGCAGTGGGAATTCACCCCTCCACTTT
CDR3aa: CASRKGTGGSGNSPLHF

v_gene: TRBV20-1
j_gene: TRBJ1-3
len: 13
d_gene: -
abundance: -
CDR3nt: TGCAGTGCTAGTCCCGGGAGGGAAGACACCATATATTTT
CDR3aa: CSASPGREDTIYF

v_gene: TRBV7-3
j_gene: TRBJ2-1
len: 15
d_gene: TRBD1
abundance: -
CDR3nt: TGTGCCAGCAGCCCCGGGACAGGGAGTATGAATGAGCAGTTCTTC
CDR3aa: CASSPGTGSMNEQFF

v_gene: TRBV28
j_gene: TRBJ1-2
len: 17
d_gene: TRBD1
abundance: -
CDR3nt: TGTGCCAGCAGTGACCCCCAAACCGACAGGGGTCCCGATGGCTACACCTTC
CDR3aa: CASSDPQTDRGPDGYTF

v_gene: TRBV19
j_gene: TRBJ2-1
len: 16
d_gene: TRBD2
abundance: -
CDR3nt: TGTGCCAGTAGCTTAGCAACTAGCGGGGGGAACAATGAGCAGTTCTTC
CDR3aa: CASSLATSGGNNEQFF

v_gene: TRBV7-2
j_gene: TRBJ2-7
len: 14
d_gene: -
abundance: -
CDR3nt: TGTGCCAGCAGATCTCCCAGGGGTTCCTACGAGCAGTACTTC
CDR3aa: CASRSPRGSYEQYF

v_gene: TRBV6-5
j_gene: TRBJ2-1
len: 14
d_gene: TRBD1
abundance: -
CDR3nt: TGTGCCAGCAGTTACCGGGACAGGGTAAATGAGCAGTTCTTC
CDR3aa: CASSYRDRVNEQFF

v_gene: TRBV11-2
j_gene: TRBJ2-7
len: 12
d_gene: -
abundance: -
CDR3nt: TGTGCCAGCAGCTTACTAGACTACGAGCAGTACTTC
CDR3aa: CASSLLDYEQYF

v_gene: TRBV18
j_gene: TRBJ2-5
len: 16
d_gene: -
abundance: once
CDR3nt: TGTGCCAGCTCACCCCTCGACAGGTCTAGTCAAGAGACCCAGTACTTC
CDR3aa: CASSPLDRSSQETQYF

v_gene: TRBV6-5
j_gene: TRBJ2-3
len: 15
d_gene: -
abundance: -
CDR3nt: TGTGCCAGCAGTTACACCCTGGGGGCGGAAGATACGCAGTATTTT
CDR3aa: CASSYTLGAEDTQYF

v_gene: TRBV4-3
j_gene: TRBJ2-6
len: 15
d_gene: -
abundance: -
CDR3nt: TGCGCCAGCAGCCAAGGGGCGGGCGGGGCCAACGTCCTGACTTTC
CDR3aa: CASSQGAGGANVLTF

v_gene: TRBV7-2
j_gene: TRBJ2-5
len: 13
d_gene: -
abundance: -
CDR3nt: TGTGCCAGCAGCTTAAGCCCCATGGAGACCCAGTACTTC
CDR3aa: CASSLSPMETQYF

v_gene: TRBV6-2/TRBV6-3
j_gene: TRBJ2-1
len: 15
d_gene: TRBD1
abundance: -
CDR3nt: TGTGCCAGCAGTTACAACAGGGGTCTAAACAATGAGCAGTTCTTC
CDR3aa: CASSYNRGLNNEQFF

v_gene: TRBV2
j_gene: TRBJ2-7
len: 16
d_gene: TRBD2
abundance: -
CDR3nt: TGTGCCAGCAGTGTAGCGGGGGGGCTGGGAACCTACGAGCAGTACTTC
CDR3aa: CASSVAGGLGTYEQYF

v_gene: TRBV2
j_gene: TRBJ2-7
len: 14
d_gene: -
abundance: once
CDR3nt: TGTGCCAGCAGTGTAGGACAGTCCTCCTACGAGCAGTACTTC
CDR3aa: CASSVGQSSYEQYF

v_gene: TRBV6-5
j_gene: TRBJ1-4
len: 15
d_gene: -
abundance: -
CDR3nt: TGTGCCAGCAGTTACACAGGAGCTGATAATGAAAAACTGTTTTTT
CDR3aa: CASSYTGADNEKLFF

v_gene: TRBV4-3
j_gene: TRBJ1-2
len: 14
d_gene: -
abundance: -
CDR3nt: TGCGCCAGCAGCCAAGATGGGAAGAGGGATGGCTACACCTTC
CDR3aa: CASSQDGKRDGYTF

v_gene: TRBV28
j_gene: TRBJ2-7
len: 14
d_gene: TRBD2
abundance: -
CDR3nt: TGTGCCAGCAGGCGACTAGCGGGGGGCTACGAGCAGTACTTC
CDR3aa: CASRRLAGGYEQYF

v_gene: TRBV29-1
j_gene: TRBJ2-7
len: 14
d_gene: TRBD2
abundance: many
CDR3nt: TGCAGCGTTCGAAGCGCGGGAGAGCGGTACGAGCAGTACTTC
CDR3aa: CSVRSAGERYEQYF

v_gene: TRBV19
j_gene: TRBJ2-3
len: 13
d_gene: -
abundance: once
CDR3nt: TGTGCCAGTAGTCTGGGTAGCGGAGATACGCAGTATTTT
CDR3aa: CASSLGSGDTQYF

v_gene: TRBV6-5
j_gene: TRBJ2-7
len: 14
d_gene: TRBD2
abundance: -
CDR3nt: TGTGCCAGCAGTCTAGCGGGGCGAACCTACGAGCAGTACTTC
CDR3aa: CASSLAGRTYEQYF

v_gene: TRBV11-2
j_gene: TRBJ2-3
len: 15
d_gene: -
abundance: -
CDR3nt: TGTGCCAGCAGCTTAAGAACGGTTAGCACAGATACGCAGTATTTT
CDR3aa: CASSLRTVSTDTQYF

v_gene: TRBV7-9
j_gene: TRBJ1-5
len: 14
d_gene: -
abundance: -
CDR3nt: TGTGCCAGCAGCTTTGGCGGCAACAATCAGCCCCAGCATTTT
CDR3aa: CASSFGGNNQPQHF